Listed here are 28 T cell receptor beta chains from one sample, sequenced in a study of EBV T-cell therapy then PD-1 blockade in nasopharyngeal carcinoma. The protocol was immunoSEQ multiplex PCR, while the TCRdb copy is restricted to in-frame clones and leaves out a portion. There are some 21,000 clones in the sample; approximately 84% occur only once, and roughly 30% lies in the top ten. Treatment of the sample: AdE1-LMPpoly-expanded autologous EBV-specific T-cell therapy followed by anti-PD-1 nivolumab. The antigens of these receptors remain unknown. The sequenced sample was CD8+ T cells from blood, obtained at day 61 from a patient whose treatment included autologous EBV-specific T cells and nivolumab. The receptors derive from a man aged 35 to 55 with nasopharyngeal carcinoma.

This chain uses TRBV4-2 with TRBJ2-6, with D unresolved. Deletions cut 3 bases from V and 0 bases from J, with 15 bases between. The CDR3 consists of 18 residues. CDR1 LGHNA and CDR2 YNFKEQ come from the germline V gene. The CDR3 reads CASSHQTGRLSGANVLTF. CDR3 nucleotides: TGTGCCAGCAGCCACCAGACTGGACGGCTCTCTGGGGCCAACGTCCTGACTTTC.

The chain uses TRBV5-1 and TRBJ2-7, with TRBD1 matching 9 bases. Germline V gene data show CDR1 as SGHRS and CDR2 as YFSETQ. V shed 2 bases, J shed 5 bases, and the junction held 11 bases outside the gene matches. The CDR3 is 16 amino acids. The CDR3 DNA follows: TGCGCCAGCAGCTTTTCCCCCGGGACAGGGCGGAACGAGCAGTACTTC. This gives the protein CASSFSPGTGRNEQYF.

The chain joins TRBV21-1 to TRBJ1-1. TRBV21-1 corresponds to a pseudogene. The CDR3 length is 12 residues. CDR3 region: CASPVGSTEAFF. The CDR3 region has the DNA TGTGCCAGCCCCGTTGGGAGCACTGAAGCTTTCTTT.

The chain uses TRBV5-6 and TRBJ1-2; 12 positions agree with TRBD1. Germline assignment: CDR1 SGHDT and CDR2 YYEEEE. V shed 4 bases and J 2 bases; nucleotides not matched to a gene: 3. This CDR3 has 15 residues. CDR3: CASSPGQGANYGYTF. The DNA of the CDR3 is TGTGCCAGCAGCCCGGGACAGGGGGCGAACTATGGCTACACCTTC.

The gene calls are TRBV27 and TRBJ2-7, with D possibly TRBD1 on 5 matching bases. The CDR3 extends over 14 amino acids. The V end lost 2 bases, the J end lost 3 bases, and 11 bases lay between the germline ends. CDR1 MNHEY and CDR2 SMNVEV come from the germline V gene (reference sequence). DNA for the CDR3: TGTGCCAGCAGTTTAAGACAGAGATTCTACGAGCAGTACTTC. This translates into CASSLRQRFYEQYF.

J is TRBJ1-2 and V is TRBV30; D not certain. The CDR3 loop spans 11 amino acids. Between the trimmed V and J ends, which lost 4 bases and 5 bases, there was a span of 8 bases. Looked up from germline, CDR1 is GTSNPN and CDR2 is SVGIG (reference sequence). CDR3 sequence (DNA): TGTGCCTGGACGAGGGCATATGGCTACACCTTC. It specifies CAWTRAYGYTF. Full variable domain (missing parts from reference TRBV30 and TRBJ1-2): SQTIHQWPATLVQPVGSPLSLECTVEGTSNPNLYWYRQAAGRGLQLLFYSVGIGQISSEVPQNLSASRPQDRQFILSSKKLLLSDSGFYLCAWTRAYGYTFGSGTRLTVV.

This rearrangement joins TRBV9 to TRBJ2-3; D is unresolved. V was cut by 0 bases and J by 5 bases, with 4 bases left in between. This CDR3 has 12 amino acids. From germline, CDR1 is SGDLS and CDR2 YYNGEE. The CDR3 nucleotides read TGTGCCAGCAGCGTAGTCGGAGATACGCAGTATTTT. Translating gives CASSVVGDTQYF.

This clone is categorized as medium-sized. This chain connects TRBV4-1 to TRBJ2-3; D may be TRBD2 (6 bases). The V end lost 0 bases, the J end lost 5 bases, and 15 bases lay between the germline ends. Germline V gene data show CDR1 as MGHRA and CDR2 as YSYEKL. The CDR3 is 16 amino acids. The CDR3, as DNA: TGCGCCAGCAGCCAAGAGGCGCTGCGGGGTCTAGATACGCAGTATTTT. Translating gives CASSQEALRGLDTQYF.

The rearrangement links TRBV28 to TRBJ2-7; D ambiguous. Looked up from germline, CDR1 is MDHEN and CDR2 is SYDVKM. CDR3 length equals 14 residues. V was pared by 2 bases and J by 0 bases, with 8 bases between. As DNA, the CDR3 is TGTGCCAGCAGTTTAGAGGCAGTCTCCTACGAGCAGTACTTC. It yields the protein CASSLEAVSYEQYF.

The rearrangement joins TRBV6-4 to TRBJ2-3; D is perhaps TRBD1 (5 bases). Germline V gene data show CDR1 as MRHNA and CDR2 as SNTAGT. The CDR3 is 13 amino acids. Trimming removed 2 bases from V and 5 bases from J, with 8 bases in between. The CDR3 region is CASSDGAEDTQYF. The CDR3 DNA follows: TGTGCCAGCAGTGACGGGGCGGAAGATACGCAGTATTTT.

The chain recombines TRBV19 with TRBJ2-1; D gene unclear. Trimming cost V 10 bases and J 7 bases, with 20 bases left between them. Germline assignment: CDR1 LNHDA and CDR2 SQIVND (reference sequence). The CDR3 is made up of 14 amino acids. The CDR3 is CATTGRTSGNEQFF. The CDR3 DNA follows: TGTGCCACCACGGGCAGAACCTCTGGGAATGAGCAGTTCTTC.

The V gene is TRBV28, the J gene TRBJ2-7; either TRBD1 or TRBD2 may supply D (5 bases each). CDR3 size: 11 residues. Trimming stripped 4 bases from V and 5 bases from J, with 6 bases between. Germline CDR1 and CDR2: MDHEN and SYDVKM. The CDR3 sequence: CASSWGNEQYF. DNA of the CDR3: TGTGCCAGCAGTTGGGGGAACGAGCAGTACTTC.

This rearrangement joins TRBV13 to TRBJ2-5, with TRBD1 identical over 12 bases. The germline V gene has CDR1 PRHDT and CDR2 FYEKMQ (reference sequence). The CDR3 consists of 15 residues. V lost 6 bases and J lost 5; bases outside the gene matches: 7. The CDR3 DNA is TGTGCCAGCAGAGCCGGGACAGGGGGCTTCGAGACCCAGTACTTC. Translated: CASRAGTGGFETQYF.

This chain joins TRBV7-3 and TRBJ2-3; 8 bases are shared with TRBD2. Germline V gives CDR1 SGHTA, CDR2 FQGTGA. J gave up 2 bases and V 2 bases, and 6 bases lay outside the gene matches. CDR3 size: 16 residues. The CDR3 sequence: CASSLLAGGATDTQYF. In nucleotides, the CDR3 is TGTGCCAGCAGCTTACTCGCGGGGGGAGCCACAGATACGCAGTATTTT.

CDR3 in amino acids: CASSSGQGDYGYTF. CDR3 DNA sequence: TGTGCCAGCAGCTCGGGACAGGGAGACTATGGCTACACCTTC. The chain employs TRBV7-8 and TRBJ1-2, with TRBD1 matching 9 bases. The CDR3 covers 14 residues. CDR1 SGHVS and CDR2 FQNEAQ come from the germline V gene. V shed 4 bases and J 3 bases; nucleotides not matched to a gene: 3.

The rearrangement uses TRBV4-2 and TRBJ1-2; 8 bases line up with TRBD1. CDR1 is LGHNA, CDR2 YNFKEQ, per germline. The CDR3 has 17 residues. V lost 0 bases, J lost 8 bases, and 14 bases stayed unmatched. The CDR3 nucleotides read TGTGCCAGCAGCCAAGAAAGGTCAGGGGGCGTTAGGTTAGGCTACACCTTC. Translating gives CASSQERSGGVRLGYTF.

This chain joins TRBV6-5 and TRBJ2-2; no firm D call. Germline lookup yields CDR1 MNHEY and CDR2 SVGAGI. The CDR3 extends over 13 amino acids. The germline V and J ends were trimmed by 4 bases and 7 bases, with 10 bases remaining between them. DNA for the CDR3: TGTGCCAGCAGTTTGGCCAGAAGCGGGGAGCTGTTTTTT. Protein product: CASSLARSGELFF.

This sequence joins TRBV6-2 or TRBV6-3 and TRBJ2-3; maybe TRBD2 (5 bases). The CDR3 has 16 amino acids. Germline lookup yields CDR1 MNHEY and CDR2 SVGEGT. Between the trimmed V and J ends, which lost 5 bases and 2 bases, there was a span of 17 bases. The CDR3 sequence: CASSPLLRGYTDTQYF. The CDR3 DNA is TGTGCCAGCAGTCCCCTTCTCCGCGGGTACACAGATACGCAGTATTTT.

As regards this clone: The junction departs from germline at one end; a sequencing error may be responsible. This chain uses TRBV27 with TRBJ2-7; no clear D gene. The length of the CDR3 is 16 residues. Germline V gene data show CDR1 as MNHEY and CDR2 as SMNVEV (reference sequence). The CDR3 bases are TGTGCCAGCAGTTCGGTGTTACAGCGATTCTCCGACGAGCAGTACTTC. Translated, it gives CASSSVLQRFSDEQYF.

The CDR3 here is CASSLSVISTDTQYF. The CDR3 DNA sequence: TGTGCCAGCAGTTTAAGTGTCATATCCACAGATACGCAGTATTTT. This chain connects TRBV27 to TRBJ2-3, with no clear D. Germline V CDR1 and CDR2: MNHEY, SMNVEV (reference sequence). V gave up 2 bases and J gave up 2 bases, with 11 bases separating them. CDR3 length: 15 amino acids.

The genes are TRBV14 and TRBJ1-6, with 7 bases aligning to TRBD1. The germline V gene has CDR1 SGHDN and CDR2 FVKESK. The V segment lost 3 bases and the J segment 9 bases; nucleotides outside the gene matches: 8. This CDR3 has 15 amino acids. This CDR3 reads CASSHPTGVSSPLHF. CDR3 DNA sequence: TGTGCCAGCAGCCACCCTACAGGGGTCAGTTCACCCCTCCACTTT.

The chain joins TRBV5-4 to TRBJ1-1; a possible D gene is TRBD1 (5 bases). V lost 0 bases to trimming and J lost 7 bases, with 13 bases between them. The CDR3 is made up of 14 amino acids. Germline lookup yields CDR1 SGHNT and CDR2 YYREEE (reference sequence). This CDR3 is CASSLEVRENEAFF. The DNA for the CDR3 is TGTGCCAGCAGCTTGGAAGTCAGGGAAAATGAAGCTTTCTTT.

This clone was seen just once. V gene TRBV6-4 combines with J gene TRBJ2-2, with TRBD2 identical over 7 bases. Germline V lookup: CDR1 MRHNA, CDR2 SNTAGT. Trimming cost V 0 bases and J 6 bases; bases outside gene matches: 1. The CDR3 spans 14 residues. The CDR3 DNA is TGTGCCAGCAGTGACTCTCGGGAGGCCGGGGAGCTGTTTTTT. This codes for CASSDSREAGELFF.

Comment on this clone: A junction end diverges from the germline sequence, so it may reflect a read error. The rearrangement joins TRBV12-3 or TRBV12-4 to TRBJ1-3; D ambiguous. This CDR3 spans 8 amino acids. In DNA, the CDR3 is TGTGCCAGCAGCCCCGACAAATTT. Translation: CASSPDKF.

The rearrangement links TRBV9 to TRBJ1-3; D not certain. The length of the CDR3 is 14 residues. V lost 0 bases to trimming and J lost 4 bases, with 8 bases between them. Per germline, CDR1 SGDLS and CDR2 YYNGEE. The DNA for the CDR3 is TGTGCCAGCAGCGTAGCCCATGCCGGAAACACCATATATTTT. It specifies CASSVAHAGNTIYF.

This sequence joins TRBV4-1 and TRBJ2-1; 7 bases line up with TRBD1. Trimming at V came to 1 base and at J to 5 bases, leaving 11 bases not matched to a gene. CDR1 is MGHRA and CDR2 is YSYEKL in the germline V gene. The CDR3 loop spans 17 amino acids. The CDR3 DNA follows: TGCGCCAGCAGCCAAGCGCTTATTAGGGGGCGAGACAATGAGCAGTTCTTC. Amino acids: CASSQALIRGRDNEQFF.

The rearrangement joins TRBV9 to TRBJ2-1; possibly TRBD2 for D (7 bases). The germline CDR1 and CDR2 sequences are SGDLS and YYNGEE. The CDR3 is made up of 14 amino acids. Trimming left V 0 bases short and J 8 bases short, with 12 bases between. CDR3 in amino acids: CASSVERGAYEQFF. The CDR3 DNA is TGTGCCAGCAGCGTAGAACGGGGGGCTTATGAGCAGTTCTTC.

The chain links TRBV6-1 to TRBJ2-7, with D maybe TRBD1 (6 bases). Trimming cost V 3 bases and J 1 base, with 10 bases left between them. The CDR3 has 14 amino acids. Germline V gene sequence: CDR1 MNHNS, CDR2 SASEGT. CDR3 protein: CASSEPQGSYEQYF. CDR3 DNA: TGTGCCAGCAGTGAGCCCCAGGGGTCCTACGAGCAGTACTTC.